These 27 T cell receptor beta chains were all obtained from the same sample, sequenced in a study of response to subunit inactivated influenza vaccine. TCRdb redid the calling of the RT-PCR reads with MiXCR, one entry per CDR3 protein. The data show 500,000 to 750,000 distinct CDR3 sequences, approximately 15% seen once. The sample consisted of PBMCs from blood, taken roughly 12 days after vaccination. The receptors come from a man aged 50 to 60 who received an inactivated influenza vaccine.

The rearrangement links TRBV28 to TRBJ2-4; D remains ambiguous. The CDR3 covers 16 residues. V was cut by 5 bases and J by 4 bases, with 18 bases left in between. Per the germline V gene, CDR1 is MDHEN and CDR2 is SYDVKM. This CDR3 is CASSPTFADTKNIQYF. The CDR3 region has the DNA TGTGCCAGCAGTCCTACCTTCGCAGACACGAAAAACATTCAGTACTTC. The whole variable domain, remainder taken from reference TRBV28 and TRBJ2-4, is DVKVTQSSRYLVKRTGEKVFLECVQDMDHENMFWYRQDPGLGLRLIYFSYDVKMKEKGDIPEGYSVSREKKERFSLILESASTNQTSMYLCASSPTFADTKNIQYFGAGTRLSVL.

V and J are TRBV2 and TRBJ1-1, with D possibly being TRBD1 (6 bases). Germline V CDR1 and CDR2: SNHLY, FYNNEI. The CDR3 loop spans 14 amino acids. V lost 6 bases, J lost 6 bases, and 17 bases lay in between. DNA of the CDR3: TGTGCCAGCAGCTTACACACAGGGCAGGCTGAAGCTTTCTTT. Translated: CASSLHTGQAEAFF.

The genes are TRBV2 and TRBJ2-7; D may match TRBD1 or TRBD2 (5 bases each). The CDR3 has 15 residues. The germline V gene encodes CDR1 SNHLY and CDR2 FYNNEI. V lost 6 bases, J lost 5 bases, and 20 bases lay in between. CDR3 sequence (DNA): TGTGCCAGCAGCCTAGAAGCGAGGGGTTTGAACGAGCAGTACTTC. Translation: CASSLEARGLNEQYF.

This clonotype occurred many times. V and J are TRBV7-2 and TRBJ1-2; maybe TRBD1 (6 bases). V lost 5 bases and J lost 4, with 17 bases in between. CDR1 and CDR2 from the germline V gene are SGHTA and FQGNSA. The CDR3 sequence is 15 residues long. The CDR3 DNA sequence: TGTGCCAGCAGCCCTCGGACAGATGGGGCCTATGGCTACACCTTC. Amino acid sequence: CASSPRTDGAYGYTF.

The rearrangement uses TRBV28 and TRBJ2-3, with D perhaps TRBD1 (6 bases). This CDR3 spans 14 amino acids. V lost 4 bases and J 6 bases, leaving 14 bases between the germline ends. In germline, CDR1 is MDHEN, CDR2 SYDVKM. The CDR3 loop is CASSSRAGADTQYF. The CDR3 nucleotides read TGTGCCAGCAGTTCTCGGGCAGGGGCCGATACGCAGTATTTT.

The V call is TRBV29-1, the J call TRBJ2-7; D unresolved. Germline V gene lookup returns CDR1 SQVTM and CDR2 ANQGSEA. The germline V and J ends were trimmed by 0 bases and 2 bases, with 11 bases remaining between them. The CDR3 is 14 amino acids. The CDR3 sequence is CSVEDPAMAYEQYF. DNA for the CDR3: TGCAGCGTTGAAGACCCAGCCATGGCCTACGAGCAGTACTTC.

CDR3 loop: CASSPGSGGSSYNEQFF. CDR3 DNA sequence: TGTGCCAGCTCACCCGGTAGCGGGGGTAGCTCCTACAATGAGCAGTTCTTC. V gene TRBV18 combines with J gene TRBJ2-1; 9 bases match TRBD2. The CDR3 sequence is 17 residues long. The V and J ends lost 3 bases and 0 bases, in that order; junction bases with no gene match: 6. Germline V gene lookup returns CDR1 KGHSH and CDR2 LQKENI.

This chain connects TRBV5-1 to TRBJ2-1; 8 nucleotides agree with TRBD2. The ends lost 0 bases at V and 4 bases at J; junction bases unmatched: 6. The CDR3 is made up of 16 amino acids. Germline lookup yields CDR1 SGHRS and CDR2 YFSETQ. The CDR3 nucleotides read TGCGCCAGCAGCTTGGGGGGAGCGGGAGTTTACAATGAGCAGTTCTTC. Translation gives CASSLGGAGVYNEQFF. Filled out from reference TRBV5-1 and TRBJ2-1, the complete variable domain reads KAGVTQTPRYLIKTRGQQVTLSCSPISGHRSVSWYQQTPGQGLQFLFEYFSETQRNKGNFPGRFSGRQFSNSRSEMNVSTLELGDSALYLCASSLGGAGVYNEQFFGPGTRLTVL.

This clonotype was counted a single time. The rearrangement joins TRBV5-6 to TRBJ2-7; 7 nucleotides align to TRBD1. This CDR3 spans 16 amino acids. The germline gives CDR1 SGHDT, CDR2 YYEEEE. Germline trimming cut 0 bases from V and 0 bases from J; bases unmatched to any gene: 6. The CDR3 reads CASSLVLGQLSYEQYF. CDR3 nucleotides: TGTGCCAGCAGCTTGGTTCTGGGACAGCTCTCCTACGAGCAGTACTTC.

The V gene is TRBV4-2, the J gene TRBJ1-6, with D unclear. Germline CDR1 reads LGHNA; CDR2 reads YNFKEQ. CDR3 length equals 13 residues. V was trimmed by 0 bases and J by 10 bases, leaving 7 bases between them. CDR3 coding DNA: TGTGCCAGCAGCCAAGACGAGGTATCACCCCTCCACTTT. Residues: CASSQDEVSPLHF.

This clonotype was seen only a few times. The chain uses TRBV6-1 and TRBJ2-6; D is unclear. CDR1 is MNHNS, CDR2 SASEGT, per germline. This CDR3 comprises 15 residues. Trimming removed 5 bases at V and 0 bases at J, with 8 bases between. CDR3 loop: CASSTVHSGANVLTF. The CDR3 DNA sequence: TGTGCCAGCAGTACAGTCCACTCTGGGGCCAACGTCCTGACTTTC.

This clonotype has a handful of counts. V gene TRBV25-1 combines with J gene TRBJ2-7; D possibly corresponds to TRBD2 (5 bases). The CDR3 is 15 amino acids. Germline V gene sequence: CDR1 MGHDK, CDR2 SYGVNS. V dropped 3 bases and J dropped 2 bases, with 14 bases sitting between them. The CDR3 DNA follows: TGTGCCAGCAGTGATTCCGGACTTCGCACCTACGAGCAGTACTTC. As protein: CASSDSGLRTYEQYF.

The chain couples TRBV30 to TRBJ2-1; weak D call: TRBD2 (7 bases). Germline V gene sequence: CDR1 GTSNPN, CDR2 SVGIG (reference sequence). Trimming pared 3 bases from V and 6 bases from J, leaving 18 bases between. CDR3 length equals 15 residues. CDR3 DNA sequence: TGTGCCTGGAGGCCATGGGGGGGCAGCATCAATGAGCAGTTCTTC. As protein: CAWRPWGGSINEQFF. The full variable domain, in which reference TRBV30 and TRBJ2-1 provide the parts outside the CDR3, is SQTIHQWPATLVQPVGSPLSLECTVEGTSNPNLYWYRQAAGRGLQLLFYSVGIGQISSEVPQNLSASRPQDRQFILSSKKLLLSDSGFYLCAWRPWGGSINEQFFGPGTRLTVL.

The V gene is TRBV5-2, the J gene TRBJ2-7; TRBD2, the table's D call, was not compared with the DNA. TRBV5-2 is labeled a pseudogene. This CDR3 has 14 residues. CDR3 DNA: TGTGCCATGAGCCCCGGGGGACCATCCTACGAGCAGTACTTC. Amino acid sequence: CAMSPGGPSYEQYF.

The V call is TRBV29-1, the J call TRBJ2-7, with a possible D match to TRBD2 (5 bases). The CDR3 totals 15 residues. CDR1 and CDR2 (germline): SQVTM, ANQGSEA. V gave up 2 bases and J gave up 4 bases, with 18 bases separating them. CDR3: CSVENRRSGEYEQYF. The DNA for the CDR3 is TGCAGCGTTGAAAATCGCCGGAGTGGGGAGTACGAGCAGTACTTC.

This clonotype was recorded a few times. This chain uses TRBV20-1 with TRBJ2-7; D unclear. This CDR3 is built from 11 residues. Germline CDR1 DFQATT, CDR2 SNEGSKA (reference sequence). Trimming removed 1 base at V and 9 bases at J, with 10 bases between. CDR3 sequence (DNA): TGCAGTGCTAGAGTGGCGGAGCGGCAGTACTTC. Its protein product is CSARVAERQYF.

The J gene is TRBJ2-7, the V gene TRBV7-9; a weak D match, TRBD1 (5 bases). V was cut by 2 bases and J by 0 bases, with 11 bases left in between. The CDR3 contains 15 residues. Germline lookup yields CDR1 SEHNR and CDR2 FQNEAQ (reference sequence). The CDR3 here is CASSLNQGSSYEQYF. CDR3 bases: TGTGCCAGCAGCTTAAATCAGGGAAGCTCCTACGAGCAGTACTTC.

The CDR3 coding sequence is TGTGCCATCGCCGGGACTAGCGGAGCTCGATCCTACGAGCAGTACTTC. This codes for CAIAGTSGARSYEQYF. V and J are TRBV10-3 and TRBJ2-7, with 11 bases aligning to TRBD2. CDR3 size: 16 residues. With 8 bases clipped from V and 1 base from J, the junction kept 10 bases outside the gene matches. The V gene's germline CDR1 is ENHRY and CDR2 SYGVKD.

This clonotype was seen a handful of times. This chain links TRBV12-3 or TRBV12-4 with TRBJ2-7; 8 nucleotides align to TRBD2. After removal of 2 bases from V and 6 bases from J, the junction contained 6 bases not matched to a gene. CDR3 length: 14 residues. For the CDR3, the DNA is TGTGCCAGCAGTTTACGGGAGGGAGGCTCCGAGCAGTACTTC. Translation: CASSLREGGSEQYF.

This clonotype was found a few times. V usage is TRBV15 and J usage is TRBJ1-1, with 7 bases matching TRBD1. Germline trimming cut 1 base from V and 0 bases from J; bases unmatched to any gene: 2. Germline V lookup: CDR1 LNHNV, CDR2 YYDKDF (reference sequence). This CDR3 region has 15 residues. The CDR3 nucleotides are TGTGCCACCAGCAGAGGGACAGGTATGAACACTGAAGCTTTCTTT. Translating it yields CATSRGTGMNTEAFF.

This clonotype was counted only a few times. J is TRBJ2-5 and V is TRBV27; 9 bases map to TRBD2. This CDR3 is 17 amino acids long. Trimming at V came to 0 bases and at J to 5 bases, leaving 10 bases not matched to a gene. Germline V CDR1 and CDR2: MNHEY, SMNVEV (reference sequence). CDR3 DNA sequence: TGTGCCAGCAGTTTATCGGGCGGGAGGGCCGAAGGGGAGACCCAGTACTTC. Translated, it gives CASSLSGGRAEGETQYF.

The table lists this clonotype with a few counts. DNA of the CDR3: TGTGCCAGCAGCGACCCGGGGGGGCCGTCCAGGGAGCTGTTTTTT. Encoded protein: CASSDPGGPSRELFF. The chain carries TRBV7-9 and TRBJ2-2; TRBD2 agrees at 8 bases. The germline V gene encodes CDR1 SEHNR and CDR2 FQNEAQ (reference sequence). The trim removed 5 bases at V and 9 bases at J, leaving 11 bases unmatched. The CDR3 is made up of 15 amino acids.

Only a few counts were recorded for this clonotype. The chain uses TRBV20-1 and TRBJ2-1; D gene unclear. This CDR3 spans 8 amino acids. Trimming left V 8 bases short and J 6 bases short, with 2 bases between. Germline CDR1 reads DFQATT; CDR2 reads SNEGSKA (reference sequence). As DNA, the CDR3 is TGCAGTTTCAATGAGCAGTTCTTC. It is translated as CSFNEQFF.

This clonotype occurred a few times. This chain joins TRBV7-2 and TRBJ2-1; D may be TRBD2 (5 bases). From germline, CDR1 is SGHTA and CDR2 FQGNSA. V was pared by 5 bases and J by 4 bases, with 9 bases between. This CDR3 comprises 13 residues. CDR3 protein: CASSHGGYNEQFF. CDR3 in DNA: TGTGCCAGCAGCCATGGAGGTTACAATGAGCAGTTCTTC.

This clonotype showed up just a few times. Because the CDR3's place on the DNA is in doubt, the DNA is left out and the CDR3 is given as listed by TCRdb. The chain recombines TRBV28 with TRBJ2-6; the D call in the table, TRBD2, was not verified against the DNA. The CDR3 sequence runs 17 residues, both termini included. Germline V gene data show CDR1 as MDHEN and CDR2 as SYDVKM. The CDR3: CASSLAQAYSGANVLTF.

This clonotype was counted between two and nine times. The chain carries TRBV12-3 or TRBV12-4 and TRBJ1-2, with D possibly being TRBD1 (6 bases). V lost 2 bases to trimming and J lost 7 bases, with 17 bases between them. This CDR3 comprises 15 residues. CDR3 loop: CASSLTSGGGFGYTF. The CDR3 bases are TGTGCCAGCAGTTTAACTTCGGGCGGGGGCTTTGGCTACACCTTC.

The rearrangement links TRBV18 to TRBJ2-1; no definite D call. Germline CDR1 reads KGHSH; CDR2 reads LQKENI. CDR3 length: 15 residues. V was cut by 0 bases and J by 6 bases, with 12 bases left in between. The CDR3 nucleotides are TGTGCCAGCTCACCACCAGGGATAGGTTTCAATGAGCAGTTCTTC. Translating it yields CASSPPGIGFNEQFF.